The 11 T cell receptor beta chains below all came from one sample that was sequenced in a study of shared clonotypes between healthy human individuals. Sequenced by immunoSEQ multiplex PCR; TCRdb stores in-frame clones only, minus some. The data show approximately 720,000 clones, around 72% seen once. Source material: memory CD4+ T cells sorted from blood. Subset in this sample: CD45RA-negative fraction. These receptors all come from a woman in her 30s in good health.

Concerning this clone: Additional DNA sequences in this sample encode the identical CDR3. The CDR3 coding sequence is TGTGCCAGCAGCTTAGAGGGAGGTCAGCCCCAGCATTTT. Translating it yields CASSLEGGQPQHF. The chain has TRBV7-9 and TRBJ1-5, with D hard to call. V lost 1 base to trimming and J lost 6 bases, with 7 bases between them. CDR3 length: 13 amino acids. Germline V lookup: CDR1 SEHNR, CDR2 FQNEAQ (reference sequence).

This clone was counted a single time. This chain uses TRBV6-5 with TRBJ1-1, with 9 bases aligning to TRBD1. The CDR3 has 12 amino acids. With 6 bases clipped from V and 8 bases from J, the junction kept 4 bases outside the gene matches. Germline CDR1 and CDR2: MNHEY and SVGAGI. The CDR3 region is CASRIGQGEAFF. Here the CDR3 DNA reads TGTGCCAGCAGAATTGGACAGGGGGAAGCTTTCTTT.

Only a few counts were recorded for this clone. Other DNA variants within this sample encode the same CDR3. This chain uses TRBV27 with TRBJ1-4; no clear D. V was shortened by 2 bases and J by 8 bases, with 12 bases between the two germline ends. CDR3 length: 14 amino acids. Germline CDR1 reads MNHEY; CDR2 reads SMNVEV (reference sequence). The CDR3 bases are TGTGCCAGCAGTTTACGGGGTTTAGGGGAAAAACTGTTTTTT. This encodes CASSLRGLGEKLFF.

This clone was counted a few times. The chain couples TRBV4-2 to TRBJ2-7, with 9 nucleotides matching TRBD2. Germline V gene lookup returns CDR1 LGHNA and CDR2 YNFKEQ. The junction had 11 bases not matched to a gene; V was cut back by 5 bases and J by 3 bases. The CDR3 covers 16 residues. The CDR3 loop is CASSSRAGREGYEQYF. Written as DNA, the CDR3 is TGTGCCAGCAGCTCCCGGGCAGGGCGGGAGGGCTACGAGCAGTACTTC.

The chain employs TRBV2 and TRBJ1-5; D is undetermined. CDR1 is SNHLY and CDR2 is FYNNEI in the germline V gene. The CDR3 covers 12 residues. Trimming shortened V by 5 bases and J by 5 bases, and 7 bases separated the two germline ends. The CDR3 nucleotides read TGTGCCAGCAGTCTGGACGATCAGCCCCAGCATTTT. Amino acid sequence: CASSLDDQPQHF.

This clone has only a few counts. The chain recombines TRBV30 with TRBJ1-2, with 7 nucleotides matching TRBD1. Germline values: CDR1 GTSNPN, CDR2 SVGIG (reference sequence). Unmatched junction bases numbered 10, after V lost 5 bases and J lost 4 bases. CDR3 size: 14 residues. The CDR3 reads CAWGLRGQSYGYTF. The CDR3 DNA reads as TGTGCCTGGGGTTTGAGGGGACAGTCCTATGGCTACACCTTC.

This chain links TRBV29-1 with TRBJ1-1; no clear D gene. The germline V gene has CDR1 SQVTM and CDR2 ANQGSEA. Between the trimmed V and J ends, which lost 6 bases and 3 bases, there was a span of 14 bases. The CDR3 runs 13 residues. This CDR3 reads CSVELLWDTEAFF. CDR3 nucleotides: TGCAGCGTAGAACTCCTTTGGGACACTGAAGCTTTCTTT.

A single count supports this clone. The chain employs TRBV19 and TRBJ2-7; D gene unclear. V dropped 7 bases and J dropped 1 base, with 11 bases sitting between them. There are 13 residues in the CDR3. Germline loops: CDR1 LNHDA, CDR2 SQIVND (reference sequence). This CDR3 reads CASTPGQSYEQYF. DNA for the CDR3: TGTGCCAGTACCCCGGGCCAATCCTACGAGCAGTACTTC.

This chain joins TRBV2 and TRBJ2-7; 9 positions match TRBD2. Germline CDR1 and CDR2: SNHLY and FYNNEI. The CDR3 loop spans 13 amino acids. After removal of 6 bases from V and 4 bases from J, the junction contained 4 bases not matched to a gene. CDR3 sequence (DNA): TGTGCCAGCAGGACTAGCGGACCGTACGAGCAGTACTTC. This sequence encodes CASRTSGPYEQYF.

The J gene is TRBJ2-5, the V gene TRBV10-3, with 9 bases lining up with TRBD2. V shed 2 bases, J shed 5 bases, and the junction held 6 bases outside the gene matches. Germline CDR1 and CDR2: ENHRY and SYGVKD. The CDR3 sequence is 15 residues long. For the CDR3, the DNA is TGTGCCATCAGTGAGGGAAACCTAGCGGGGGAGACCCAGTACTTC. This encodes CAISEGNLAGETQYF.

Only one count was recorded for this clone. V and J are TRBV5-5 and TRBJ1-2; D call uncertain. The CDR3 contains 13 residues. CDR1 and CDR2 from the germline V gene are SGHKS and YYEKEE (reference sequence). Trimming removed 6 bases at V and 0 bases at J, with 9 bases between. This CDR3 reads CASTQTANYGYTF. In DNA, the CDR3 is TGTGCCAGCACCCAGACCGCTAACTATGGCTACACCTTC.